This record looks at one TCR beta chain sequence and its context. No antigen is known for it. Profiling relied on immunoSEQ multiplex PCR, and the TCRdb table lists in-frame clones only, not all of them. The top ten hold roughly 4.9% of the sample, which has approximately 77,000 clones, roughly 92% seen once. These data originate in a study of OX40 agonist ivuxolimab in advanced cancers. As for the study in general: Patients' therapy was ivuxolimab, an antibody that acts as an agonist of OX40 (CD134). From about 23 to 85 years was the age range, with a mean of roughly 64 years, and around 84% were male.

Overall study findings and caveats: There were, on average, more expanded clones in CD8+ T cells than in CD4+. At 0.1 to 3.0 mg/kg, clonal expansion of CD4+ and CD8+ blood T cells had occurred by week 6.

Germline values: CDR1 SQVTM, CDR2 ANQGSEA. V shed 6 bases and J shed 7 bases, with 16 bases lying between them. The CDR3 is 12 amino acids. The sequence was obtained from an adult with an advanced solid tumor such as melanoma, head and neck, liver or kidney cancer. The chain employs TRBV29-1 and TRBJ2-7; D is perhaps TRBD1 or TRBD2 (5 bases each). This specimen consisted of CD4+ or CD8+ T cells sorted from blood, obtained in a trial of the OX40 agonist ivuxolimab. CDR3 in amino acids: CSVGRGEGEQYF. CDR3 bases: TGCAGCGTGGGACGAGGCGAGGGTGAGCAGTACTTC.